The 12 T cell receptor beta chains listed next were all sequenced from one sample in a study of cytomegalovirus exposure and HLA in healthy donors. Repertoires were generated with immunoSEQ multiplex PCR, while TCRdb's copy carries only in-frame clones and drops some. The repertoire consists of hundreds of thousands of clones, with around nine tenths occurring once and the leading ten covering 1.5% to 2.5%. The sequencing sample was made of PBMCs. These receptors all stem from a woman aged 18-29 years in good health and CMV-seropositive.

This chain connects TRBV27 to TRBJ1-5, with D possibly TRBD1 on 5 matching bases. The V gene's germline CDR1 is MNHEY and CDR2 SMNVEV (reference sequence). The CDR3 has 14 residues. Deletions cut 2 bases from V and 10 bases from J, with 15 bases between. The CDR3 DNA reads TGTGCCAGCAGTTTAAGGGGTAACCTTAAACCCCAGCATTTT. It translates to CASSLRGNLKPQHF.

The chain is built from TRBV9 and TRBJ1-2; TRBD1 might be the D (5 bases). Per the germline V gene, CDR1 is SGDLS and CDR2 is YYNGEE. The CDR3 contains 18 residues. V lost 0 bases and J lost 5, with 23 bases in between. In nucleotides, the CDR3 is TGTGCCAGCAGCGTAGCCAGGGATAACCCCCCACGGGTATATGGCTACACCTTC. It is translated as CASSVARDNPPRVYGYTF.

The chain combines TRBV2 with TRBJ1-2; D unresolved. CDR1 is SNHLY, CDR2 FYNNEI, per germline. Between the trimmed V and J ends, which lost 9 bases and 0 bases, there was a span of 8 bases. This CDR3 region has 12 residues. Here the CDR3 DNA reads TGTGCCAGTCACGGTACTAACTATGGCTACACCTTC. Amino acids: CASHGTNYGYTF.

The rearrangement joins TRBV5-6 to TRBJ1-5; 9 bases are a match to TRBD1. Germline V gene sequence: CDR1 SGHDT, CDR2 YYEEEE. With V trimmed by 0 bases and J by 4 bases, 2 bases remained unmatched. This CDR3 has 15 amino acids. The CDR3 DNA reads TGTGCCAGCAGCTTGGAGACAGGGGGAAATCAGCCCCAGCATTTT. It translates to CASSLETGGNQPQHF.

The V call is TRBV10-1, the J call TRBJ1-1, with D uncertain. Germline CDR1 and CDR2: WNHNN and SYGVQD (reference sequence). The CDR3 contains 11 residues. V dropped 6 bases and J dropped 10 bases, with 12 bases sitting between them. The DNA for the CDR3 is TGCGCCAGCAGGACAATACTAGGAGCTTTCTTT. Its translation is CASRTILGAFF.

DNA of the CDR3: TGTGCCAGCAGCGACAGCGACGGGGCCAACGTCCTGACTTTC. Translation: CASSDSDGANVLTF. The chain couples TRBV2 to TRBJ2-6; the D gene is possibly TRBD1 (5 bases). The CDR3 spans 14 residues. CDR1 SNHLY and CDR2 FYNNEI come from the germline V gene. The ends were cut back, 6 bases at V and 4 bases at J, with 10 bases in the middle.

This clone came up a few times. The CDR3 DNA reads TGTGCCAGCTCATCGGGACTCTCTAGAGCTGAAGCTTTCTTT. Translation gives CASSSGLSRAEAFF. The chain uses TRBV18 and TRBJ1-1; a possible D gene is TRBD1 (5 bases). Trimming removed 5 bases from V and 6 bases from J, with 16 bases in between. The CDR3 length is 14 residues. Germline lookup yields CDR1 KGHSH and CDR2 LQKENI.

This chain joins TRBV27 and TRBJ2-1; TRBD1 matches 7 bases. Per germline, CDR1 MNHEY and CDR2 SMNVEV (reference sequence). The CDR3 extends over 15 amino acids. V shed 6 bases and J 5 bases; nucleotides not matched to a gene: 10. CDR3 in amino acids: CASSLQGLVDNEQFF. CDR3 coding DNA: TGTGCCAGCAGCCTACAGGGGTTAGTGGACAATGAGCAGTTCTTC.

The chain couples TRBV6-1 to TRBJ2-7; 9 bases map to TRBD2. Germline V gene sequence: CDR1 MNHNS, CDR2 SASEGT. The CDR3 has 16 amino acids. V trimming: 4 bases; J trimming: 2 bases; junction bases outside the gene matches: 9. The CDR3 sequence is CASSGISGTSPYEQYF. The CDR3 DNA reads TGTGCCAGCAGTGGGATTTCCGGGACTAGCCCCTACGAGCAGTACTTC.

This clone was seen only once. The chain carries TRBV2 and TRBJ1-5; 7 bases match TRBD1. The CDR3 is 14 amino acids. Germline V gene data show CDR1 as SNHLY and CDR2 as FYNNEI. The V and J ends lost 7 bases and 5 bases, in that order; junction bases with no gene match: 8. The CDR3 DNA is TGTGCCAGCACCAAACAGGGGCCCGATCAGCCCCAGCATTTT. This codes for CASTKQGPDQPQHF.

The chain has TRBV29-1 and TRBJ1-1; D unresolved. This CDR3 has 13 amino acids. The V end was cut by 4 bases, the J end by 3 bases, with 12 bases between. Germline CDR1 and CDR2: SQVTM and ANQGSEA. The chain's CDR3 is CSVGETSDTEAFF. The CDR3 region has the DNA TGCAGCGTTGGCGAGACTAGCGACACTGAAGCTTTCTTT.

This clone was found once. CDR3: CTSSHEGGQGSVYEKLFF. Here the CDR3 DNA reads TGCACCAGCAGCCATGAAGGGGGACAGGGATCGGTGTACGAAAAACTGTTTTTT. The genes are TRBV1 and TRBJ1-4; TRBD1, the D gene given by the table, was not confirmed from the DNA. TRBV1 is a pseudogene segment. The CDR3 runs 18 residues.